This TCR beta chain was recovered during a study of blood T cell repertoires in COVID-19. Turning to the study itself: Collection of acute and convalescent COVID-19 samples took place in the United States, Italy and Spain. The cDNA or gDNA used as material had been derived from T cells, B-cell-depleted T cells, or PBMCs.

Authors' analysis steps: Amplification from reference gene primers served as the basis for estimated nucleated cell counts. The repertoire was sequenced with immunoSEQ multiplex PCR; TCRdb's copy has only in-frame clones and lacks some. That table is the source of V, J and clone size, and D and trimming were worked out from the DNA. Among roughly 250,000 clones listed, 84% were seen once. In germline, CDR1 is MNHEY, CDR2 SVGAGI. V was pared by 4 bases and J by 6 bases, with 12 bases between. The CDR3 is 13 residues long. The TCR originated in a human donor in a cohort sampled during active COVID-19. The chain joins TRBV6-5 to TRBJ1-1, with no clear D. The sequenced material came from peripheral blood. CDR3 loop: CASSLARKAEAFF. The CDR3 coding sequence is TGTGCCAGCAGTTTGGCCAGGAAGGCTGAAGCTTTCTTT.